The 32 T cell receptor beta chains presented below share a single source sample, sequenced in a study of blood T cell repertoires in COVID-19. TCRdb's table, derived via immunoSEQ multiplex PCR, lists solely in-frame clones and lacks some. This sample has some 200,000 clones, with roughly 86% found just once. The sequencing sample was made of peripheral blood. These receptors all come from a woman aged 45-59 years with active or convalescent COVID-19.

The rearrangement uses TRBV5-6 and TRBJ1-2; TRBD1 matches at 7 bases. The CDR3 is made up of 17 amino acids. Germline loops: CDR1 SGHDT, CDR2 YYEEEE. Losses at the gene ends were 1 base for V and 6 bases for J; bases not matched to a gene: 15. CDR3 sequence (DNA): TGTGCCAGCAGCTTGCCCGGGACAGTATCTGAGGAAGATGGCTACACCTTC. This gives the protein CASSLPGTVSEEDGYTF. Together with reference TRBV5-6 and TRBJ1-2, the CDR3 gives the full variable domain: DAGVTQSPTHLIKTRGQQVTLRCSPKSGHDTVSWYQQALGQGPQFIFQYYEEEERQRGNFPDRFSGHQFPNYSSELNVNALLLGDSALYLCASSLPGTVSEEDGYTFGSGTRLTVV.

This rearrangement joins TRBV9 to TRBJ2-7; 7 bases fit TRBD2. The V gene's germline CDR1 is SGDLS and CDR2 YYNGEE. The CDR3 is 15 amino acids. Losses at the gene ends were 1 base for V and 4 bases for J; bases not matched to a gene: 8. In nucleotides, the CDR3 is TGTGCCAGCAGCGTACACAGCGGGACTCTATACGAGCAGTACTTC. This translates into CASSVHSGTLYEQYF.

The chain joins TRBV6-1 to TRBJ2-7, with 7 positions matching TRBD1. Trimming removed 3 bases from V and 3 bases from J; junction bases left unmatched: 5. The CDR3 length is 14 residues. CDR1 is MNHNS and CDR2 is SASEGT in the germline V gene. CDR3 amino acids: CASSDLGQDYEQYV. CDR3 nucleotide sequence: TGTGCCAGCAGTGACCTTGGACAGGACTACGAGCAGTACGTC.

The chain carries TRBV21-1 and TRBJ2-7; the DNA was not used to check the table's D call, TRBD2. TRBV21-1 is a listed pseudogene. There are 13 residues in the CDR3. The CDR3, as DNA: TGTGCCAGCAGCAAAGAGGTCCGAGGCGAGCAGTACGTC. It encodes CASSKEVRGEQYV.

This chain connects TRBV21-1 to TRBJ2-7; the listed D gene, TRBD2, was not tested against the DNA. TRBV21-1 is flagged as a pseudogene. The CDR3 sequence is 15 residues long. Written as DNA, the CDR3 is TGTGCCAGCAGGCAAAGGGGACTTTGCCTAAGAGAGCAGTACGTC. Amino acid sequence: CASRQRGLCLREQYV.

This chain's CDR3 is CASSLTGGDETQYF. CDR3 nucleotide sequence: TGCGCCAGCAGCTTGACAGGGGGCGATGAGACCCAGTACTTC. This sequence joins TRBV5-1 and TRBJ2-5; 9 positions agree with TRBD1. The CDR3 runs to 14 residues. J was trimmed by 5 bases and V by 1 base; bases with no gene match: 3. Germline V gene lookup returns CDR1 SGHRS and CDR2 YFSETQ.

The chain joins TRBV5-5 to TRBJ2-7; the D gene is possibly TRBD1 (6 bases). CDR1 SGHKS and CDR2 YYEKEE come from the germline V gene (reference sequence). The V end was cut by 4 bases, the J end by 4 bases, with 12 bases between. The CDR3 covers 13 residues. CDR3 residues: CASSRTDVYEQYV. CDR3 bases: TGTGCCAGCAGCCGGACAGATGTTTACGAGCAGTACGTC.

This chain uses TRBV18 with TRBJ1-5; D gene unclear. The CDR3 covers 15 residues. The germline CDR1 and CDR2 sequences are KGHSH and LQKENI. V gave up 1 base and J gave up 1 base, with 8 bases separating them. For the CDR3, the DNA is TGTGCCAGCTCACCACTCGCGGCCAGCAATCAGCCCCAGCATTTT. Translated: CASSPLAASNQPQHF.

The genes are TRBV5-5 and TRBJ1-6; a possible D gene is TRBD1 (5 bases). Trimming pared 2 bases from V and 10 bases from J, leaving 16 bases between. CDR1 SGHKS and CDR2 YYEKEE come from the germline V gene (reference sequence). The CDR3 is made up of 15 amino acids. The CDR3 reads CASSLTPGISSPLHF. CDR3 DNA sequence: TGTGCCAGCAGCTTAACCCCAGGGATAAGCTCACCCCTCCACTTT.

The chain uses TRBV29-1 and TRBJ1-1; D unclear. The CDR3 has 10 amino acids. Germline V CDR1 and CDR2: SQVTM, ANQGSEA. The V gene lost 7 bases and the J gene lost 1 base, with 4 bases spanning the gap. The CDR3 reads CSARNTEAFF. The CDR3 DNA follows: TGCAGCGCCCGGAACACTGAAGCTTTCTTT.

V is TRBV24-1 and J is TRBJ1-1; D unclear. The CDR3 runs to 14 residues. Trimming left V 4 bases short and J 4 bases short, with 12 bases between. CDR1 KGHDR and CDR2 SFDVKD come from the germline V gene. CDR3 nucleotides: TGTGCCACCAGTGACCCTGCTAGAGGCACTGAAGCTTTCTTT. It is translated as CATSDPARGTEAFF.

The V gene is TRBV11-2, the J gene TRBJ1-3; perhaps TRBD1 as D (6 bases). This CDR3 has 18 residues. The V gene's germline CDR1 is SGHAT and CDR2 FQNNGV. V shed 3 bases and J shed 3 bases, with 21 bases lying between them. CDR3 DNA sequence: TGTGCCAGCAGCTTCACGACAGGCCTCACGAGAAGTGGAAACACCATATATTTT. Translating gives CASSFTTGLTRSGNTIYF.

The J gene is TRBJ2-1, the V gene TRBV28, with TRBD2 as a possible D gene (6 bases). The germline V and J ends were trimmed by 6 bases and 6 bases, with 21 bases remaining between them. Germline CDR1 reads MDHEN; CDR2 reads SYDVKM. The CDR3 sequence is 16 residues long. The CDR3 region is CASSRVTGTRSNEQFF. The CDR3, as DNA: TGTGCCAGCAGCCGAGTGACCGGGACTCGAAGCAATGAGCAGTTCTTC.

This chain joins TRBV5-1 and TRBJ1-4, with a weak D call TRBD1 (6 bases). This CDR3 comprises 14 residues. Per the germline V gene, CDR1 is SGHRS and CDR2 is YFSETQ. Trimming left V 3 bases short and J 5 bases short, with 11 bases between. The CDR3 DNA reads TGCGCCAGCAGCTCCGGACAGCCAAATGAAAAACTGTTTTTT. The encoded protein is CASSSGQPNEKLFF.

This clone was counted only a few times. The chain has TRBV5-5 and TRBJ2-7, with a weak D call TRBD1 (5 bases). The V and J ends lost 1 base and 5 bases respectively, with 19 bases between them. CDR3 length: 16 amino acids. CDR1 is SGHKS and CDR2 is YYEKEE in the germline V gene (reference sequence). DNA for the CDR3: TGTGCCAGCAGCTTGTTACTCAGGGTCCAAGGGGACGAGCAGTACTTC. It translates to CASSLLLRVQGDEQYF.

V is TRBV7-9 and J is TRBJ1-1; D may be TRBD1 (5 bases). This CDR3 spans 14 amino acids. Germline V gives CDR1 SEHNR, CDR2 FQNEAQ (reference sequence). Trimming took 2 bases from V and 7 from J, leaving 14 bases between them. CDR3 amino acids: CASSLRGASDEAFF. The CDR3 DNA reads as TGTGCCAGCAGCTTAAGGGGCGCATCCGATGAAGCTTTCTTT.

This chain links TRBV18 with TRBJ1-1; 9 nucleotides agree with TRBD1. V lost 6 bases to trimming and J lost 8 bases; unmatched junction nucleotides: 7. Germline V gene data show CDR1 as KGHSH and CDR2 as LQKENI. This CDR3 comprises 13 residues. The CDR3 DNA sequence: TGTGCCAGCTCTCCGGACAGGGGCTCAGAAGCTTTCTTT. It encodes CASSPDRGSEAFF.

This sequence joins TRBV6-1 and TRBJ2-2; D not resolved. This CDR3 is 11 amino acids long. The germline CDR1 and CDR2 sequences are MNHNS and SASEGT. V lost 7 bases and J lost 7, with 7 bases in between. CDR3 coding DNA: TGTGCCAGCACCTTCGGCGGGGAGCTGTTTTTT. Its protein product is CASTFGGELFF.

In its sample, this clone was seen a few times. Other DNA sequences in the sample encode the same CDR3. J is TRBJ1-1 and V is TRBV5-1, with 8 bases identical to TRBD1. Looked up from germline, CDR1 is SGHRS and CDR2 is YFSETQ. This CDR3 contains 14 residues. V was pared by 4 bases and J by 1 base, with 3 bases of the junction left unmatched. Written as DNA, the CDR3 is TGCGCCAGCAGCGTCGGGACAGGGAACACTGAAGCTTTCTTT. Translation: CASSVGTGNTEAFF. The full variable domain, in which reference TRBV5-1 and TRBJ1-1 provide the parts outside the CDR3, is KAGVTQTPRYLIKTRGQQVTLSCSPISGHRSVSWYQQTPGQGLQFLFEYFSETQRNKGNFPGRFSGRQFSNSRSEMNVSTLELGDSALYLCASSVGTGNTEAFFGQGTRLTVV.

The chain joins TRBV11-1 to TRBJ2-7; 11 nucleotides agree with TRBD1. Germline loops: CDR1 SGHAT, CDR2 FQDESV (reference sequence). This CDR3 region has 15 residues. Trimming removed 5 bases from V and 1 base from J; junction bases left unmatched: 4. The CDR3 region has the DNA TGTGCCAGCAGCCCCGGACAGGGGGCGTCCTACGAGCAGTACTTC. Translated, it gives CASSPGQGASYEQYF.

This clone was counted a few times. The chain joins TRBV6-5 to TRBJ1-2, with 9 bases lining up with TRBD1. The ends lost 6 bases at V and 7 bases at J; junction bases unmatched: 9. The length of the CDR3 is 14 residues. The germline CDR1 and CDR2 sequences are MNHEY and SVGAGI. CDR3 protein: CASRHRDRDGGYTF. The CDR3 DNA is TGTGCCAGCAGACACCGGGACAGGGACGGTGGCTACACCTTC.

V usage is TRBV7-2 and J usage is TRBJ2-2, with TRBD2 matching over 7 bases. This CDR3 spans 15 amino acids. V shed 2 bases and J 5 bases; nucleotides not matched to a gene: 5. The germline gives CDR1 SGHTA, CDR2 FQGNSA. Here the CDR3 DNA reads TGTGCCAGCAGCTTACGCGGGGGTAGTACCGGGGAGCTGTTTTTT. It codes for CASSLRGGSTGELFF.

The chain recombines TRBV27 with TRBJ2-1, with unresolved D. CDR3 length: 15 residues. Trimming removed 3 bases at V and 0 bases at J, with 9 bases between. Germline V gene sequence: CDR1 MNHEY, CDR2 SMNVEV (reference sequence). CDR3 nucleotides: TGTGCCAGCAGTTTTGAGGCTAGCTCCTACAATGAGCAGTTCTTC. It yields the protein CASSFEASSYNEQFF.

The rearrangement joins TRBV5-4 to TRBJ2-3, with 8 nucleotides matching TRBD2. V shed 5 bases, J shed 3 bases, and the junction held 8 bases outside the gene matches. This CDR3 region has 15 residues. Germline loops: CDR1 SGHNT, CDR2 YYREEE (reference sequence). The CDR3 DNA follows: TGTGCCAGCAGGATCCGGGGGGGCGGAACAGATACGCAGTATTTT. The encoded protein is CASRIRGGGTDTQYF.

The rearrangement uses TRBV11-2 and TRBJ1-3; unclear D gene. Germline assignment: CDR1 SGHAT and CDR2 FQNNGV. The CDR3 has 12 amino acids. V lost 3 bases and J 4 bases, leaving 4 bases between the germline ends. The CDR3 DNA follows: TGTGCCAGCAGCTTCATGGGAAACACCATATATTTT. Protein product: CASSFMGNTIYF. Full variable domain (remainder filled in from reference TRBV11-2 and TRBJ1-3): EAGVAQSPRYKIIEKRQSVAFWCNPISGHATLYWYQQILGQGPKLLIQFQNNGVVDDSQLPKDRFSAERLKGVDSTLKIQPAKLEDSAVYLCASSFMGNTIYFGEGSWLTVV.

The chain uses TRBV11-2 and TRBJ1-1, with 9 nucleotides matching TRBD1. Germline assignment: CDR1 SGHAT and CDR2 FQNNGV. The V segment lost 7 bases and the J segment 7 bases; nucleotides outside the gene matches: 7. The CDR3 loop spans 13 amino acids. The CDR3 nucleotides read TGTGCCAGCACCATGGACAGGGGTGGTGAAGCTTTCTTT. Its translation is CASTMDRGGEAFF. The full variable domain, its missing parts supplied by reference TRBV11-2 and TRBJ1-1, is EAGVAQSPRYKIIEKRQSVAFWCNPISGHATLYWYQQILGQGPKLLIQFQNNGVVDDSQLPKDRFSAERLKGVDSTLKIQPAKLEDSAVYLCASTMDRGGEAFFGQGTRLTVV.

The rearrangement links TRBV28 to TRBJ1-6; 8 bases are a match to TRBD1. The CDR3 runs 16 residues. Germline assignment: CDR1 MDHEN and CDR2 SYDVKM. The V gene end was trimmed by 2 bases and the J gene end by 6 bases; junction bases not matched to a gene: 6. CDR3 nucleotide sequence: TGTGCCAGCAGTTTAGGGTCAGGGGGCATTAATTCACCCCTCCACTTT. Protein sequence: CASSLGSGGINSPLHF.

J is TRBJ2-2 and V is TRBV24-1, with a tentative D call TRBD1 (5 bases). V lost 3 bases to trimming and J lost 2 bases, with 15 bases between them. CDR1 is KGHDR, CDR2 SFDVKD, per germline. The CDR3 spans 17 residues. CDR3 sequence (DNA): TGTGCCACCAGTGATGCCCTAAGGGGTCTTAACACCGGGGAGCTGTTTTTT. Amino acid sequence: CATSDALRGLNTGELFF.

This clone was counted a few times. V and J are TRBV20-1 and TRBJ1-5, with D possibly being TRBD1 (5 bases). Looked up from germline, CDR1 is DFQATT and CDR2 is SNEGSKA (reference sequence). CDR3 size: 12 residues. With 3 bases removed from V and 5 bases from J, the gap between germline ends came to 8 bases. CDR3 bases: TGCAGTGCTAGTAAAGGGGATCAGCCCCAGCATTTT. Protein product: CSASKGDQPQHF.

The chain couples TRBV28 to TRBJ2-1; 8 nucleotides line up with TRBD2. Trimming at V came to 5 bases and at J to 8 bases, leaving 17 bases not matched to a gene. Germline V gives CDR1 MDHEN, CDR2 SYDVKM. The CDR3 spans 17 residues. The CDR3, as DNA: TGTGCCAGCAGTCTCGAATTTTGGAGCGGGAGTACTCATGAGCAGTTCTTC. Translated: CASSLEFWSGSTHEQFF. The whole variable domain, filled in from reference TRBV28 and TRBJ2-1, reads DVKVTQSSRYLVKRTGEKVFLECVQDMDHENMFWYRQDPGLGLRLIYFSYDVKMKEKGDIPEGYSVSREKKERFSLILESASTNQTSMYLCASSLEFWSGSTHEQFFGPGTRLTVL.

The chain combines TRBV28 with TRBJ1-1; 10 bases line up with TRBD1. Germline assignment: CDR1 MDHEN and CDR2 SYDVKM. There are 16 residues in the CDR3. Losses at the gene ends were 6 bases for V and 4 bases for J; bases not matched to a gene: 11. The CDR3 protein is CASRRAPGQGSTEAFF. The CDR3 nucleotides read TGTGCCAGCAGGAGAGCGCCGGGACAGGGGTCCACTGAAGCTTTCTTT.

This clone was recorded at least ten times. This sequence joins TRBV15 and TRBJ1-4; D is uncertain. The V gene's germline CDR1 is LNHNV and CDR2 YYDKDF (reference sequence). The CDR3 has 14 amino acids. V lost 4 bases to trimming and J lost 8 bases, with 14 bases between them. As DNA, the CDR3 is TGTGCCACCAGCACCGTTCGTGGGGAGGAAAAACTGTTTTTT. It specifies CATSTVRGEEKLFF.